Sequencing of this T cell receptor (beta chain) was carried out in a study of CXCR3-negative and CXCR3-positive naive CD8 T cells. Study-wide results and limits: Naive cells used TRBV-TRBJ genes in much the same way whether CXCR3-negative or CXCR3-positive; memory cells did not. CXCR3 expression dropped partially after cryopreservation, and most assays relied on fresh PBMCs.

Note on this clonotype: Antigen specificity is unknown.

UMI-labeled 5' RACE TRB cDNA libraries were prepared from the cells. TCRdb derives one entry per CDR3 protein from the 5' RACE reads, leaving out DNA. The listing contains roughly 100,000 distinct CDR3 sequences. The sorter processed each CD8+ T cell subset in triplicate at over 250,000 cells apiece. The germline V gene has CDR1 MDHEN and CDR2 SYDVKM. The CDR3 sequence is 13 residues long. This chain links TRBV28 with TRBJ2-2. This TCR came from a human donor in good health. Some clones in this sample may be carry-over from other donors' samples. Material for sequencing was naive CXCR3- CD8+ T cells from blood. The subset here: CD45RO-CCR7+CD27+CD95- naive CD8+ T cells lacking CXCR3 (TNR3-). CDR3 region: CASRTPNTGELFF.